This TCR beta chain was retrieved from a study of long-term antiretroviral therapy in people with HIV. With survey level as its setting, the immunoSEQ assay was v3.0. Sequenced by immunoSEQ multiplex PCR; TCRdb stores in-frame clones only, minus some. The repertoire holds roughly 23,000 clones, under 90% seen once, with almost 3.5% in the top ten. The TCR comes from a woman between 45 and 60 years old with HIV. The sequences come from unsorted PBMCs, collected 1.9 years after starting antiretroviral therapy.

The CDR3 spells CASSLSPGANTGELFF. CDR3 in DNA: TGTGCCAGCAGTTTATCCCCGGGGGCGAACACCGGGGAGCTGTTTTTT. This chain uses TRBV27 with TRBJ2-2, with TRBD2 as a possible D gene (6 bases). Trimming cost V 0 bases and J 0 bases, with 8 bases left between them. CDR1 is MNHEY, CDR2 SMNVEV, per germline (reference sequence). CDR3 length: 16 residues.